The rows below give T cell receptor beta chains drawn from one sample of a study of T cells in Graves' hyperthyroidism and ophthalmopathy. TCRdb fed the multiplex PCR reads into MiXCR, producing one record per CDR3 protein. The profile shows roughly 380,000 distinct CDR3 sequences, roughly 13% of them singletons. The specimen sequenced was blood. All receptors derive from a woman aged 55-69 years with Graves' hyperthyroidism. Both conserved end residues are part of each CDR3. A D gene is named only where the DNA matches it firmly. Clone sizes are given selectively: once, few, many, or a class where the clone is expanded.

J gene: TRBJ2-1
D gene: NA
clone size: many
V gene: TRBV3-1
CDR3 DNA: TGTGCCAGCCAGGGGACTGACTACAATGAGCAGTTCTTC
CDR3 protein: CASQGTDYNEQFF

J gene: TRBJ1-1
D gene: NA
clone size: many
V gene: TRBV12-3/TRBV12-4
CDR3 DNA: TGTGCCAGCAGTTTGCAGGAGAGCACTGAAGCTTTCTTT
CDR3 protein: CASSLQESTEAFF

J gene: TRBJ1-1
D gene: NA
clone size: many
V gene: TRBV7-2
CDR3 DNA: TGTGCCAGCAGCTTACAGGCGGGTCGGGCTGAAGCTTTCTTT
CDR3 protein: CASSLQAGRAEAFF

J gene: TRBJ2-2
D gene: NA
clone size: few
V gene: TRBV15
CDR3 DNA: TGTGCCACCAGCAGAGTGAGGACAAACACCGGGGAGCTGTTTTTT
CDR3 protein: CATSRVRTNTGELFF

J gene: TRBJ2-5
D gene: TRBD2
clone size: NA
V gene: TRBV27
CDR3 DNA: TGTGCCAGCAGTTTAATTGGGCTAGCGGGCCCCCAAGAGACCCAGTACTTC
CDR3 protein: CASSLIGLAGPQETQYF

J gene: TRBJ2-5
D gene: TRBD1
clone size: few
V gene: TRBV18
CDR3 DNA: TGTGCCAGCTCACCATATTGGGACAGACAAGAGACCCAGTACTTC
CDR3 protein: CASSPYWDRQETQYF

J gene: TRBJ2-5
D gene: NA
clone size: NA
V gene: TRBV6-2/TRBV6-3
CDR3 DNA: TGTGCCAGCAGTTACATGTACCAAGAGACCCAGTACTTC
CDR3 protein: CASSYMYQETQYF

J gene: TRBJ2-4
D gene: NA
clone size: NA
V gene: TRBV18
CDR3 DNA: TGTGCCAGCTCACCCCGGGGAAGCTTC
CDR3 protein: CASSPRGSF

J gene: TRBJ2-5
D gene: NA
clone size: many
V gene: TRBV3-1
CDR3 DNA: TGTGCCAGCAGCCAAGTCTTACAAGAGACCCAGTACTTC
CDR3 protein: CASSQVLQETQYF

J gene: TRBJ1-1
D gene: NA
clone size: NA
V gene: TRBV27
CDR3 DNA: TGTGCCAGCAGGGGGCAGAACACTGAAGCTTTCTTT
CDR3 protein: CASRGQNTEAFF

J gene: TRBJ2-1
D gene: NA
clone size: many
V gene: TRBV20-1
CDR3 DNA: TGCAGTGCCCCGCTAGCGTCTGGGGCCAATGAGCAGTTCTTC
CDR3 protein: CSAPLASGANEQFF

J gene: TRBJ1-2
D gene: NA
clone size: many
V gene: TRBV5-8
CDR3 DNA: TGTGCCAGCAGCTTGGGCGGGGGGTTTAACTATGGCTACACCTTC
CDR3 protein: CASSLGGGFNYGYTF

J gene: TRBJ1-1
D gene: NA
clone size: many
V gene: TRBV2
CDR3 DNA: TGTGCCAGCCGCGGCAGTTCCACTGAAGCTTTCTTT
CDR3 protein: CASRGSSTEAFF

J gene: TRBJ2-3
D gene: NA
clone size: many
V gene: TRBV5-1
CDR3 DNA: TGCGCCAGCAGCTCGGGGGTGGATCTGGGAGATACGCAGTATTTT
CDR3 protein: CASSSGVDLGDTQYF

J gene: TRBJ2-1
D gene: NA
clone size: NA
V gene: TRBV7-6
CDR3 DNA: TGTGCCAGCAGCTTAGTAGCCGGGAATGAGCAGTTCTTC
CDR3 protein: CASSLVAGNEQFF

J gene: TRBJ2-2
D gene: NA
clone size: few
V gene: TRBV6-1
CDR3 DNA: TGTGCCAGCAGCCCCCAGGGGGGTTTTTGGGCCGGGGAGCTGTTTTTT
CDR3 protein: CASSPQGGFWAGELFF

J gene: TRBJ2-3
D gene: TRBD2
clone size: many
V gene: TRBV5-1
CDR3 DNA: TGCGCCAGCAGCTCCGTAGCGGGAGACGCAGATACGCAGTATTTT
CDR3 protein: CASSSVAGDADTQYF

J gene: TRBJ1-5
D gene: TRBD1
clone size: many
V gene: TRBV7-9
CDR3 DNA: TGTGCCAGCAGCTTCGAGGGACAGGTCAATCAGCCCCAGCATTTT
CDR3 protein: CASSFEGQVNQPQHF

J gene: TRBJ2-5
D gene: NA
clone size: many
V gene: TRBV20-1
CDR3 DNA: TGCAGTGCTAGAGATGACAGGAGCTTACAAGAGACCCAGTACTTC
CDR3 protein: CSARDDRSLQETQYF

J gene: TRBJ1-6
D gene: TRBD1
clone size: NA
V gene: TRBV9
CDR3 DNA: TGTGCCAGCAGCGTCGCAGGGACAGGGTATTCACCCCTCCACTTT
CDR3 protein: CASSVAGTGYSPLHF

J gene: TRBJ1-2
D gene: NA
clone size: NA
V gene: TRBV18
CDR3 DNA: TGTGCCAGCTCACCACCGTCAATCGGGGGGCTGTATGGCTACACCTTC
CDR3 protein: CASSPPSIGGLYGYTF

J gene: TRBJ2-2
D gene: NA
clone size: few
V gene: TRBV2
CDR3 DNA: TGTGCCAGCAGTGTACAATTTGCCGGGGAGCTGTTTTTT
CDR3 protein: CASSVQFAGELFF

J gene: TRBJ1-2
D gene: NA
clone size: many
V gene: TRBV29-1
CDR3 DNA: TGCAGCGTTGAAGACCCCCGACCTATCCAGGACCTCTCTAACTATGGCTACACCTTC
CDR3 protein: CSVEDPRPIQDLSNYGYTF

J gene: TRBJ2-2
D gene: NA
clone size: NA
V gene: TRBV5-1
CDR3 DNA: TGCGCCAGCAGCTTGGAGACTTTTTTGTCCGGGGAGCTGTTTTTT
CDR3 protein: CASSLETFLSGELFF

J gene: TRBJ2-3
D gene: NA
clone size: many
V gene: TRBV28
CDR3 DNA: TGTGCCAGCAGTGGACAGACAGATACGCAGTATTTT
CDR3 protein: CASSGQTDTQYF

J gene: TRBJ1-3
D gene: NA
clone size: many
V gene: TRBV11-2
CDR3 DNA: TGTGCCAGCAGCTTTCAACCTGGAAGGTCTGGAAACACCATATATTTT
CDR3 protein: CASSFQPGRSGNTIYF

J gene: TRBJ2-7
D gene: TRBD2
clone size: many
V gene: TRBV20-1
CDR3 DNA: TGCAGTGCTAGAGAGGGGACTAGCCGGTCCTACGAGCAGTACTTC
CDR3 protein: CSAREGTSRSYEQYF

J gene: TRBJ1-4
D gene: NA
clone size: many
V gene: TRBV27
CDR3 DNA: TGTGCCAGGATGGACGGTGCAACTAATGAAAAACTGTTTTTT
CDR3 protein: CARMDGATNEKLFF

J gene: TRBJ1-1
D gene: NA
clone size: many
V gene: TRBV28
CDR3 DNA: TGTGCCAGCAGTCAACAGGGAGGGTTGACTGAAGCTTTCTTT
CDR3 protein: CASSQQGGLTEAFF

J gene: TRBJ1-4
D gene: NA
clone size: few
V gene: TRBV19
CDR3 DNA: TGTGCCAGTAGTATAGGCGGAGGAGGGATTGGGTGGGCAACTAATGAAAAACTGTTTTTT
CDR3 protein: CASSIGGGGIGWATNEKLFF

J gene: TRBJ1-1
D gene: NA
clone size: many
V gene: TRBV2
CDR3 DNA: TGTGCCAGCAGACAGGCAAACACTGAAGCTTTCTTT
CDR3 protein: CASRQANTEAFF

J gene: TRBJ2-2
D gene: NA
clone size: many
V gene: TRBV28
CDR3 DNA: TGTGCCAGCAGTCCAGGGTGGAGGGGAACCGGGGAGCTGTTTTTT
CDR3 protein: CASSPGWRGTGELFF

J gene: TRBJ2-7
D gene: NA
clone size: many
V gene: TRBV12-3/TRBV12-4
CDR3 DNA: TGTGCCAGCAGTCTGGAGCTCGGGACTTCCTACGAGCAGTACTTC
CDR3 protein: CASSLELGTSYEQYF

J gene: TRBJ2-1
D gene: TRBD2
clone size: many
V gene: TRBV20-1
CDR3 DNA: TGCAGTGCTAGAGGGCCAGGCTCGGCCGGGAGGGTAAATGAGCAGTTCTTC
CDR3 protein: CSARGPGSAGRVNEQFF

J gene: TRBJ2-1
D gene: TRBD2
clone size: few
V gene: TRBV10-3
CDR3 DNA: TGTGCCATCAGTCCCGGGACTAGCGGGAGTATTAATGAGCAGTTCTTC
CDR3 protein: CAISPGTSGSINEQFF

J gene: TRBJ2-5
D gene: TRBD1
clone size: NA
V gene: TRBV15
CDR3 DNA: TGTGCCACCAGCAGGAGGACAGGGGTTACAGAGACCCAGTACTTC
CDR3 protein: CATSRRTGVTETQYF

J gene: TRBJ1-5
D gene: TRBD1
clone size: many
V gene: TRBV20-1
CDR3 DNA: TGCAGTGCTAGACCCCCCAGGGGGGGGAATCAGCCCCAGCATTTT
CDR3 protein: CSARPPRGGNQPQHF

J gene: TRBJ1-5
D gene: NA
clone size: many
V gene: TRBV12-3/TRBV12-4
CDR3 DNA: TGTGCCAGCAGGGACAGCTACCGGCGAACCCAGCATTTT
CDR3 protein: CASRDSYRRTQHF

J gene: TRBJ1-2
D gene: NA
clone size: many
V gene: TRBV18
CDR3 DNA: TGTGCCAGCTCACCTGGGCCAGGGATTAGCTATGGCTACACCTTC
CDR3 protein: CASSPGPGISYGYTF

J gene: TRBJ2-7
D gene: NA
clone size: few
V gene: TRBV9
CDR3 DNA: TGTGCCAGCAGCCCTCATGGGGCAGTCTACGAGCAGTACTTC
CDR3 protein: CASSPHGAVYEQYF

J gene: TRBJ1-4
D gene: TRBD1
clone size: many
V gene: TRBV7-2
CDR3 DNA: TGTGCCAGCAGCCGCCGACAGGGAACTAATGAAAAACTGTTTTTT
CDR3 protein: CASSRRQGTNEKLFF

J gene: TRBJ2-3
D gene: TRBD2
clone size: NA
V gene: TRBV5-1
CDR3 DNA: TGCGCCAGCAGCTTGGGGACTAGCGGCGGGTTCCTAACAGATACGCAGTATTTT
CDR3 protein: CASSLGTSGGFLTDTQYF

J gene: TRBJ2-7
D gene: NA
clone size: many
V gene: TRBV28
CDR3 DNA: TGTGCCAGCAGTTTATTAGCAAGCTCCTACGAGCAGTACTTC
CDR3 protein: CASSLLASSYEQYF

J gene: TRBJ2-3
D gene: NA
clone size: many
V gene: TRBV30
CDR3 DNA: TGTGCCTGGAGTGTACGTGATACGCAGTATTTT
CDR3 protein: CAWSVRDTQYF

J gene: TRBJ1-2
D gene: NA
clone size: NA
V gene: TRBV6-1
CDR3 DNA: TGTGCCAGCAGAAAAGATCGGACAGACCCTAACTATGGCTACACCTTC
CDR3 protein: CASRKDRTDPNYGYTF

J gene: TRBJ1-4
D gene: NA
clone size: many
V gene: TRBV7-9
CDR3 DNA: TGTGCCAGCAGCTCTTTAAATGAAAAACTGTTTTTT
CDR3 protein: CASSSLNEKLFF